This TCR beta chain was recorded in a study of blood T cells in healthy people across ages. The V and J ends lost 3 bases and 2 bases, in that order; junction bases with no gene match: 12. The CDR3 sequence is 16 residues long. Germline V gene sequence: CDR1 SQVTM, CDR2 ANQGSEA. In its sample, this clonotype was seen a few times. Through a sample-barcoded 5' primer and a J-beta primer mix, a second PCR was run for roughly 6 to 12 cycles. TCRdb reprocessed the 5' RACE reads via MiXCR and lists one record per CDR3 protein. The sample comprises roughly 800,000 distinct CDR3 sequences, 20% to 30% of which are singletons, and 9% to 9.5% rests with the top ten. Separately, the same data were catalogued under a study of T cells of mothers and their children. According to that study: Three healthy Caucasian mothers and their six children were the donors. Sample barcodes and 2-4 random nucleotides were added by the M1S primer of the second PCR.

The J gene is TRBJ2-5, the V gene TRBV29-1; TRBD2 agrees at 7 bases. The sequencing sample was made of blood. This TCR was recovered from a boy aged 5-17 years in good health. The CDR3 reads CSVELGTSAKQETQYF. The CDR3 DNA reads TGCAGCGTTGAGTTGGGTACTAGCGCCAAACAAGAGACCCAGTACTTC.